This is a list of T cell receptor beta chains from one sample in a study of T-cell reconstitution after alpha-beta-depleted transplantation in children. TCRdb independently ran MiXCR on the PCR reads; one entry per CDR3 protein. The sample carries about 830,000 distinct CDR3 sequences, approximately 15% recorded once. Sequences were derived from PBMCs, mostly from graft donor cells, sampled 360 days after TCRalphabeta/CD19-depleted stem cell transplant. These receptors all stem from a male patient younger than 18 who had a stem cell transplant for acute lymphoblastic leukemia, so the T cells may come from the graft donor. CDR3s include the opening cysteine and the closing phenylalanine or tryptophan. Each record gives: V gene, clone size, J gene, D gene, CDR3 protein, CDR3 DNA. A D gene is named only where the DNA matches it firmly. Where a row states a size, it is once, few, many or the class of an expanded clone; other rows omit it.

TRBV24-1	many	TRBJ2-5	NA	CATSDPGSGGETQYF	TGTGCCACCAGTGACCCGGGCTCGGGCGGGGAGACCCAGTACTTC
TRBV7-8	once	TRBJ2-1	NA	CAGSFRVGGEDYNEQFF	TGTGCCGGCAGCTTCAGGGTAGGGGGTGAAGACTACAATGAGCAGTTCTTC
TRBV3-1	NA	TRBJ2-1	NA	CASSRGGLRNEQFF	TGTGCCAGCAGCCGGGGCGGCTTGAGGAATGAGCAGTTCTTC
TRBV29-1	many	TRBJ2-1	NA	CSVEVRESPYNEQFF	TGCAGCGTTGAAGTTCGGGAGTCCCCTTACAATGAGCAGTTCTTC
TRBV5-1	NA	TRBJ1-2	NA	CASSFEGYGYTF	TGCGCCAGCAGCTTCGAGGGGTATGGCTACACCTTC
TRBV3-1	NA	TRBJ2-1	TRBD2	CASSRRTRPNNEQFF	TGTGCCAGCAGCCGCAGGACTAGGCCCAACAATGAGCAGTTCTTC
TRBV12-3/TRBV12-4	few	TRBJ2-1	TRBD2	CASSFRVRLAGAGGQNEQFF	TGTGCCAGCAGTTTCCGAGTTAGACTAGCGGGAGCTGGGGGCCAAAATGAGCAGTTCTTC
TRBV24-1	NA	TRBJ1-3	NA	CATSEGGTRRNTIYF	TGTGCCACCAGTGAGGGGGGTACTCGACGGAACACCATATATTTT
TRBV5-1	NA	TRBJ1-1	NA	CASSPIPTTVNTEAFF	TGCGCCAGCAGCCCGATACCAACGACAGTGAACACTGAAGCTTTCTTT
TRBV29-1	NA	TRBJ1-4	NA	CSVGGPGEKLFF	TGCAGCGTTGGGGGGCCTGGAGAAAAACTGTTTTTT
TRBV20-1	NA	TRBJ1-2	NA	CSARSPVLGAGYGYTF	TGCAGTGCTAGGAGCCCGGTTCTAGGCGCCGGGTATGGCTACACCTTC
TRBV7-3	NA	TRBJ2-5	TRBD1	CASSATGVGGETQYF	TGTGCCAGCAGCGCCACAGGGGTAGGGGGAGAGACCCAGTACTTC
TRBV5-1	NA	TRBJ2-1	TRBD2	CASSLALAGAPGQFF	TGCGCCAGCAGCTTGGCTTTAGCGGGGGCGCCCGGGCAGTTCTTC
TRBV20-1	NA	TRBJ2-7	NA	CSASRGFPGGLAYEQYF	TGCAGTGCTTCTCGGGGCTTCCCCGGCGGGTTGGCCTACGAGCAGTACTTC
TRBV28	NA	TRBJ1-1	NA	CASSFDITEAFF	TGTGCCAGCAGTTTCGACATTACTGAAGCTTTCTTT
TRBV7-6	NA	TRBJ2-2	TRBD2	CASSPWGLANTGELFF	TGTGCCAGCAGCCCCTGGGGACTAGCGAACACCGGGGAGCTGTTTTTT
TRBV29-1	NA	TRBJ2-6	NA	CSVEDRSSGANVLTF	TGCAGCGTTGAAGATCGGAGCTCTGGGGCCAACGTCCTGACTTTC
TRBV4-2	many	TRBJ2-7	NA	CASSQEARGQIEQYF	TGTGCCAGCAGCCAAGAAGCTAGAGGACAGATCGAGCAGTACTTC
TRBV4-2	few	TRBJ1-2	NA	CASSHTPGLYGYTF	TGTGCCAGCAGCCACACTCCGGGGCTCTATGGCTACACCTTC